These 11 T cell receptor beta chains share one sample of origin, sequenced in a study of low-dose radiotherapy and immunotherapy resistance in tumors. Covering alpha and beta chains, TRAV- and TRBV-specific primers were used for the first-strand cDNA. The TCRs were subjected to amplification over approximately 20 PCR cycles employing a constant-region primer in conjunction with a V-primer adapter. TCRdb recomputed calls from the reads with MiXCR, one row per CDR3 protein. The sample lists 85,000 to 100,000 distinct CDR3 sequences, more than 7.5% occurring once. Stated time point: before trial treatment. This specimen was PBMCs, taken before treatment. The receptors come from a male donor with prostate cancer.

This clonotype showed up many times. V gene TRBV6-2 or TRBV6-3 combines with J gene TRBJ2-3; 9 bases map to TRBD2. J gave up 3 bases and V 6 bases, and 7 bases lay outside the gene matches. Germline V gives CDR1 MNHEY, CDR2 SVGEGT. The CDR3 has 15 amino acids. The CDR3 DNA sequence: TGTGCCAGCAGCCCTAGCGGGATAAAGACAGATACGCAGTATTTT. It is translated as CASSPSGIKTDTQYF.

The chain joins TRBV28 to TRBJ2-5; D may be TRBD1 (5 bases). Germline CDR1 is MDHEN and CDR2 is SYDVKM. The CDR3 has 12 amino acids. Deletions cut 4 bases from V and 7 bases from J, with 10 bases between. CDR3 amino acids: CASSSGLGTQYF. In nucleotides, the CDR3 is TGTGCCAGCAGTTCAGGGTTGGGGACCCAGTACTTC.

This clonotype was seen ten or more times. CDR3: CASEYGTADTQYF. The CDR3, as DNA: TGTGCCAGCGAATACGGGACGGCAGATACGCAGTATTTT. The chain employs TRBV6-1 and TRBJ2-3; D may be TRBD1 or TRBD2 (5 bases each). The V gene's germline CDR1 is MNHNS and CDR2 SASEGT. The CDR3 is made up of 13 amino acids. V lost 8 bases, J lost 4 bases, and 13 bases lay in between.

This clonotype came up a few times. The gene calls are TRBV11-2 and TRBJ2-3, with D uncertain. Trimming shortened V by 5 bases and J by 0 bases, and 15 bases separated the two germline ends. The germline gives CDR1 SGHAT, CDR2 FQNNGV. The CDR3 totals 16 residues. In nucleotides, the CDR3 is TGTGCCAGCAGCCCAAACCAGCGCCCTAGCACAGATACGCAGTATTTT. It yields the protein CASSPNQRPSTDTQYF.

This clonotype was seen ten or more times. J is TRBJ1-4 and V is TRBV4-3; D remains unclear. V gave up 1 base and J gave up 8 bases, with 20 bases separating them. The CDR3 covers 17 residues. Germline CDR1 and CDR2: LGHNA and YSLEER. The CDR3 loop is CASSQGVLGHAEEKLFF. In nucleotides, the CDR3 is TGCGCCAGCAGCCAAGGAGTTTTAGGGCATGCGGAGGAAAAACTGTTTTTT.

V gene TRBV5-5 combines with J gene TRBJ2-3, with a possible D match to TRBD2 (7 bases). Trimming left V 6 bases short and J 3 bases short, with 20 bases between. CDR3 size: 16 residues. Germline CDR1 and CDR2: SGHKS and YYEKEE (reference sequence). The CDR3 sequence is CASITGGRASTDTQYF. CDR3 nucleotide sequence: TGTGCCAGCATAACGGGGGGCCGGGCCTCGACAGATACGCAGTATTTT.

This clonotype was detected ten times or more. V gene TRBV6-1 combines with J gene TRBJ2-5; 10 bases fit TRBD1. CDR1 and CDR2 (germline): MNHNS, SASEGT. J lost 0 bases, V lost 2 bases, and 6 bases had no gene match. This CDR3 is built from 17 residues. This chain's CDR3 is CASSEQDRGLNQETQYF. The CDR3 DNA sequence: TGTGCCAGCAGTGAACAGGACAGGGGGTTGAACCAAGAGACCCAGTACTTC.

This clonotype occurred once. It is likely a read error: a sequence one base away is far more abundant. The V call is TRBV15, the J call TRBJ2-5, with TRBD1 identical over 8 bases. This CDR3 is 15 amino acids long. J gave up 11 bases and V 5 bases, and 16 bases lay outside the gene matches. Germline lookup yields CDR1 LNHNV and CDR2 YYDKDF (reference sequence). As DNA, the CDR3 is TGTGCCACCAGCCGGGGACAGGACTCCTACAATGAGCAGTACTTC. Its protein is CATSRGQDSYNEQYF.

The table lists this clonotype with many counts. V usage is TRBV21-1 and J usage is TRBJ1-3; TRBD1, the D gene given by the table, was not confirmed from the DNA. TRBV21-1 is a recognized pseudogene. This CDR3 contains 19 residues. In DNA, the CDR3 is TGTGCCAGCTATACCGGGACAGAAACTTTATCGACCTCTGGAAACACCATATATTTT. It yields the protein CASYTGTETLSTSGNTIYF.

This clonotype was seen repeatedly, ten times or more. The CDR3 is CASSPVLSSYEQYF. The CDR3 DNA is TGTGCCAGCAGCCCCGTCCTGAGCTCCTACGAGCAGTACTTC. This chain uses TRBV28 with TRBJ2-7; the D is unclear. Per the germline V gene, CDR1 is MDHEN and CDR2 is SYDVKM. The germline V and J ends were trimmed by 6 bases and 0 bases, with 12 bases remaining between them. CDR3 length: 14 amino acids. Together with reference TRBV28 and TRBJ2-7, the CDR3 gives the full variable domain: DVKVTQSSRYLVKRTGEKVFLECVQDMDHENMFWYRQDPGLGLRLIYFSYDVKMKEKGDIPEGYSVSREKKERFSLILESASTNQTSMYLCASSPVLSSYEQYFGPGTRLTVT.

This clonotype was seen ten or more times. V gene TRBV5-6 combines with J gene TRBJ2-3; 9 bases are a match to TRBD1. Germline CDR1 reads SGHDT; CDR2 reads YYEEEE. Trimming removed 3 bases from V and 3 bases from J; junction bases left unmatched: 11. The CDR3 runs 17 residues. The CDR3 here is CASSSIIGTGQTDTQYF. The CDR3 DNA sequence: TGTGCCAGCAGCTCAATCATAGGGACAGGGCAGACAGATACGCAGTATTTT.